This TCR beta chain was sequenced for a study of neurological immune-mediated disorders. The CDR3 runs to 15 residues. The V end lost 4 bases, the J end lost 2 bases, and 15 bases lay between the germline ends. CDR1 is LGHDT, CDR2 YNNKEL, per germline (reference sequence). The authors obtained over 170 million TCR-beta sequences from 15-18 subjects per sequencing run. MiXCR was run by TCRdb on the 5' RACE reads, yielding one entry per CDR3 protein. The data hold just over 95,000 distinct CDR3 sequences, with about 3.8% observed a single time. This clonotype was seen ten or more times. What was sequenced was PBMCs. The V call is TRBV3-1, the J call TRBJ2-7, with TRBD2 as a possible D gene (5 bases). The sequence was collected from a woman aged 18-29 years with multiple sclerosis. The CDR3 DNA sequence: TGTGCCAGCAGCCCTGGAGCGGATCCTACCTACGAGCAGTACTTC. Encoded protein: CASSPGADPTYEQYF.